This T cell receptor beta chain was sequenced for a study of shared T cell receptors in the human thymus. TCRdb's table, derived via immunoSEQ multiplex PCR, lists solely in-frame clones and lacks some. The data hold approximately 730,000 clones, with 70% to 90% observed a single time. This clone was seen more than once but under ten times. This CDR3 is built from 15 residues. V was pared by 4 bases and J by 1 base, with 14 bases between. The V gene's germline CDR1 is SGHDN and CDR2 FVKESK. The sample was also reused in another study, on human thymus T cells. From that paper: Resections obtained during corrective heart surgery supplied the thymus tissue. Unrelated individuals were reported by related research to share highly overlapping thymic repertoires.

This rearrangement joins TRBV14 to TRBJ2-7; maybe TRBD2 (6 bases). The sample consisted of thymocytes. The sequence came from a girl less than two years old with a congenital heart defect. CDR3 DNA sequence: TGTGCCAGCAGCCGAGCCGGTAGCGGTTCCTACGAGCAGTACTTC. This encodes CASSRAGSGSYEQYF.